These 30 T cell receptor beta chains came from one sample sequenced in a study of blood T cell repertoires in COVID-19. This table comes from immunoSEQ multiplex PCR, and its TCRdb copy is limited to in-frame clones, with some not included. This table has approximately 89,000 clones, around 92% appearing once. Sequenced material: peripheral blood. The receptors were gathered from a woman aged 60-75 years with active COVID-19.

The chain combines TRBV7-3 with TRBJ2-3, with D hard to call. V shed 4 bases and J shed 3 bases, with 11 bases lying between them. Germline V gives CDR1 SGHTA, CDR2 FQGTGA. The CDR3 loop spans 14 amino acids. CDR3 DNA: TGTGCCAGCAGCTCCCGACAAAAAACAGATACGCAGTATTTT. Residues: CASSSRQKTDTQYF.

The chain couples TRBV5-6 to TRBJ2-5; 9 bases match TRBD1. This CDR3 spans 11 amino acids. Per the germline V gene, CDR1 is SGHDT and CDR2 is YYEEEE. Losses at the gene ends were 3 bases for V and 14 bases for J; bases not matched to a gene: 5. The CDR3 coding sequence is TGTGCCAGCAGCTCGGGGGACAGGGCCTACTTC. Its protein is CASSSGDRAYF.

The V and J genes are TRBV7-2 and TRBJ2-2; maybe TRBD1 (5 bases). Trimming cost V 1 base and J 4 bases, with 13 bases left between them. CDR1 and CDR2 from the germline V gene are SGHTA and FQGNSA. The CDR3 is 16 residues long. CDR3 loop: CASSLVGVRSTGELFF. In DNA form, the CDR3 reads TGTGCCAGCAGCTTAGTAGGGGTCAGATCCACCGGGGAGCTGTTTTTT.

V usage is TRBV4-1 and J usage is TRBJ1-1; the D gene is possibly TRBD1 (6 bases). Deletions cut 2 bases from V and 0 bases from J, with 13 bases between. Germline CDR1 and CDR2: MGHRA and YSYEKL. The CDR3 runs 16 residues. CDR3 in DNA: TGCGCCAGCAGCCAATCCTGGACAGAGGTGAACACTGAAGCTTTCTTT. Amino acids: CASSQSWTEVNTEAFF.

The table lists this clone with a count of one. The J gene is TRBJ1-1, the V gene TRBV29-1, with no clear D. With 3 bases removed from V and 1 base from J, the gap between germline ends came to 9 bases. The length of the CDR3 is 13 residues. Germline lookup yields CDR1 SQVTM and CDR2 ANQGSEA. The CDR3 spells CSVDELRNTEAFF. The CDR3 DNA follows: TGCAGCGTTGATGAACTGCGGAACACTGAAGCTTTCTTT.

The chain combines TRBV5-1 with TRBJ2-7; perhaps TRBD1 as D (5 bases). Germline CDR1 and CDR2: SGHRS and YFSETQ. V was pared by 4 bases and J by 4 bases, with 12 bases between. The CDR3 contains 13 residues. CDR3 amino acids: CASSPSREYEQYF. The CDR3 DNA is TGCGCCAGCAGCCCCAGCAGGGAATACGAGCAGTACTTC.

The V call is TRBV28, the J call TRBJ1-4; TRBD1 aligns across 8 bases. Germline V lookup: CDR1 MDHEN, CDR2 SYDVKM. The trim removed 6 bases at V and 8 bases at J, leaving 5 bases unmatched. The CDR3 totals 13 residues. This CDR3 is CASRTGGGEKLFF. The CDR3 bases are TGTGCCAGCAGAACAGGGGGAGGGGAAAAACTGTTTTTT.

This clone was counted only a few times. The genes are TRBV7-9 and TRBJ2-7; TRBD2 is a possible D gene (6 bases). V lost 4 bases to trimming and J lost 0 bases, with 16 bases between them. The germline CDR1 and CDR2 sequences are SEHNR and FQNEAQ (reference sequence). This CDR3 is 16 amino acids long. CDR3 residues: CASSSTPGESSYEQYF. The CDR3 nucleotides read TGTGCCAGCAGCTCGACCCCGGGGGAGAGCTCCTACGAGCAGTACTTC. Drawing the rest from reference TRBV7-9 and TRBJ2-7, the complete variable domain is DTGVSQNPRHKITKRGQNVTFRCDPISEHNRLYWYRQTLGQGPEFLTYFQNEAQLEKSRLLSDRFSAERPKGSFSTLEIQRTEQGDSAMYLCASSSTPGESSYEQYFGPGTRLTVT.

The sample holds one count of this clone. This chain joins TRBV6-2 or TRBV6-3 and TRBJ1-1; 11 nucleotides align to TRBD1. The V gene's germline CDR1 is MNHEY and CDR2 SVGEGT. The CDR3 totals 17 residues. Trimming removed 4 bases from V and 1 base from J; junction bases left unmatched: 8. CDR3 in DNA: TGTGCCAGCAGTTTCTACGGACAGGGGGCCCGGAACACTGAAGCTTTCTTT. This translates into CASSFYGQGARNTEAFF.

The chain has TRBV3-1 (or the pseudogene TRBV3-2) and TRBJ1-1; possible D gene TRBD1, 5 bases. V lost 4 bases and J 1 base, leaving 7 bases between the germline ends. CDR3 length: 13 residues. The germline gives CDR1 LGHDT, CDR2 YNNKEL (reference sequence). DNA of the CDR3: TGTGCCAGCAGCCGAGGACAGAACACTGAAGCTTTCTTT. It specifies CASSRGQNTEAFF.

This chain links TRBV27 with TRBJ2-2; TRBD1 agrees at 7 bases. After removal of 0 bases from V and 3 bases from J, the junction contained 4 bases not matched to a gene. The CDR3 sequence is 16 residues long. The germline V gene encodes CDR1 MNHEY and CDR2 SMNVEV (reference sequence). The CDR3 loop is CASSLSSGTDTGELFF. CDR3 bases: TGTGCCAGCAGTTTATCATCCGGGACAGACACCGGGGAGCTGTTTTTT.

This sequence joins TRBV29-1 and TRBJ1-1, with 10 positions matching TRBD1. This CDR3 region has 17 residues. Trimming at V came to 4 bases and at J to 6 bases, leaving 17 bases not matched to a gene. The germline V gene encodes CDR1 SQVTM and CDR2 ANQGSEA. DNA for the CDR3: TGCAGCGTTGTGGGGGGCGGGACAGGGGTCCTGAGGGCTGAAGCTTTCTTT. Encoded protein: CSVVGGGTGVLRAEAFF.

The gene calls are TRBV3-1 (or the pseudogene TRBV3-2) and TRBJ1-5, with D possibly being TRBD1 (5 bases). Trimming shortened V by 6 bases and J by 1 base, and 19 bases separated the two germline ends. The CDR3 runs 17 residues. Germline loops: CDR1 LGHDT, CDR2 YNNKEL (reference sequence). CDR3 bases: TGTGCCAGCAGTGCAAGGCGGGACGGAGGGAGCAATCAGCCCCAGCATTTT. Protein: CASSARRDGGSNQPQHF.

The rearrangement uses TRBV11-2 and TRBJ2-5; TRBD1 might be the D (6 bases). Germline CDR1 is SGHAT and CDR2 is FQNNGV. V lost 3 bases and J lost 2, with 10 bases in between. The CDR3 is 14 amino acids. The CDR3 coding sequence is TGTGCCAGCAGCTTCCGGACAGCACAAGAGACCCAGTACTTC. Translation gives CASSFRTAQETQYF.

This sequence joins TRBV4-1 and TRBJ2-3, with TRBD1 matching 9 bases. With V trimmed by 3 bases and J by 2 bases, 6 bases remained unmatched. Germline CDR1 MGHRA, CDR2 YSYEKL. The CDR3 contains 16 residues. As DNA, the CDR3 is TGCGCCAGCAGCCACCCCGGACAGGGGATCACAGATACGCAGTATTTT. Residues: CASSHPGQGITDTQYF.

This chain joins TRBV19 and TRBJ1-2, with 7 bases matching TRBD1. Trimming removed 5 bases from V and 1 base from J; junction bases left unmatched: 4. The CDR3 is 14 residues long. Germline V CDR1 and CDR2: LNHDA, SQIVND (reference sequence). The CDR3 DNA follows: TGTGCCAGTAGTGGCAGGGGGGTTAACTATGGCTACACCTTC. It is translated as CASSGRGVNYGYTF. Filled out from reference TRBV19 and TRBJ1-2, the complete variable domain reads DGGITQSPKYLFRKEGQNVTLSCEQNLNHDAMYWYRQDPGQGLRLIYYSQIVNDFQKGDIAEGYSVSREKKESFPLTVTSAQKNPTAFYLCASSGRGVNYGYTFGSGTRLTVV.

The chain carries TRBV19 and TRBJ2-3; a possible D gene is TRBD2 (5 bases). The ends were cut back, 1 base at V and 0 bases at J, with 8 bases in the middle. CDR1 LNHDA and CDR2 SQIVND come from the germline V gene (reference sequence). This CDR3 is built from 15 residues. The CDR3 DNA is TGTGCCAGTAGTATAGTGCCGGGGAGCACAGATACGCAGTATTTT. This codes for CASSIVPGSTDTQYF.

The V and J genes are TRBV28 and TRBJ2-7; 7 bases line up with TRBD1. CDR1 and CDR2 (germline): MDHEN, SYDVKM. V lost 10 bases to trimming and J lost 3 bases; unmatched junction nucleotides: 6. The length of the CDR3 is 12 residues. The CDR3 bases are TGTGCCACCGGGGACAGCCTCTACGAGCAGTACTTC. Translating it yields CATGDSLYEQYF.

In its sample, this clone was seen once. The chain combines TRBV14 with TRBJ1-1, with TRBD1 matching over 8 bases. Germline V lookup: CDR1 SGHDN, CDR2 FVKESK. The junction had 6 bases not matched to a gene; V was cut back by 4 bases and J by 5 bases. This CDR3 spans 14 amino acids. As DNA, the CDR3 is TGTGCCAGCAGCCCGCAGGGGGCCAGTACTGAAGCTTTCTTT. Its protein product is CASSPQGASTEAFF.

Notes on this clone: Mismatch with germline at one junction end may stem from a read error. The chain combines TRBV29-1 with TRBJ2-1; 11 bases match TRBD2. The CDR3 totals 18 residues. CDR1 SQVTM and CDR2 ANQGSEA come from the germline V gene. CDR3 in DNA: TGCAGCGTCGAAGGGTCGTGGTCTAGCGGGGGGATTTACAATGAGCAGTTCTTC. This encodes CSVEGSWSSGGIYNEQFF.

The CDR3 sequence is CAIGQAGDTEAFF. DNA for the CDR3: TGTGCCATAGGACAGGCCGGTGACACTGAAGCTTTCTTT. The rearrangement links TRBV10-3 to TRBJ1-1, with 7 nucleotides matching TRBD1. Trimming cost V 9 bases and J 3 bases; bases outside gene matches: 7. CDR3 length: 13 amino acids. Germline assignment: CDR1 ENHRY and CDR2 SYGVKD.

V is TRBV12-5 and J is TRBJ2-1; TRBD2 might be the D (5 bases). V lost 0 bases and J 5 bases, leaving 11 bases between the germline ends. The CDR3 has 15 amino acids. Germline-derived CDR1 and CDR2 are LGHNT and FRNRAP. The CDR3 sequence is CASGLVLGPHNEQFF. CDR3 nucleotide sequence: TGTGCTAGTGGTTTGGTACTAGGTCCTCACAATGAGCAGTTCTTC. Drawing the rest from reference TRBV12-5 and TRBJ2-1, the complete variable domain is DARVTQTPRHKVTEMGQEVTMRCQPILGHNTVFWYRQTMMQGLELLAYFRNRAPLDDSGMPKDRFSAEMPDATLATLKIQPSEPRDSAVYFCASGLVLGPHNEQFFGPGTRLTVL.

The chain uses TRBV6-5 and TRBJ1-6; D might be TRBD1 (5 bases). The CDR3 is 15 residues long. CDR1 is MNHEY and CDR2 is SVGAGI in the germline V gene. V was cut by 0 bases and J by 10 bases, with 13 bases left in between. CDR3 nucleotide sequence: TGTGCCAGCAGTTACTCGTTTCAGGGTAAATCACCCCTCCACTTT. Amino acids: CASSYSFQGKSPLHF.

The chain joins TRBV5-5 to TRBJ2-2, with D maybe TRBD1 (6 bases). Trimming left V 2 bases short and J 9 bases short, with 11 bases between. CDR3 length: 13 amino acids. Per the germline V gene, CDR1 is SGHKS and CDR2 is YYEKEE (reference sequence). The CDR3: CASSFDRRRELFF. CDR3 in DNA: TGTGCCAGCAGCTTCGACAGGCGCCGGGAGCTGTTTTTT.

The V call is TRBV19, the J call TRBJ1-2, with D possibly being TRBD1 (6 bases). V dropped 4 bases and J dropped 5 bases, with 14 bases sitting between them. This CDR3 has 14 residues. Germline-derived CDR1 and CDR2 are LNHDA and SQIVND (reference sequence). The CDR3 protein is CASSSPGTPYGYTF. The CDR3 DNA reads TGTGCCAGTAGTAGCCCCGGGACACCTTATGGCTACACCTTC.

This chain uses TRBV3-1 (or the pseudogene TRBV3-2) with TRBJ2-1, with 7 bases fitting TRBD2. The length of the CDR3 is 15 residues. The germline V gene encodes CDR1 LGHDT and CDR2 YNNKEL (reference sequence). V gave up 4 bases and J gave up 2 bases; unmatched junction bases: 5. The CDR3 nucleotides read TGTGCCAGCAGCCTAAGCGGGACTACCTACAATGAGCAGTTCTTC. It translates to CASSLSGTTYNEQFF.

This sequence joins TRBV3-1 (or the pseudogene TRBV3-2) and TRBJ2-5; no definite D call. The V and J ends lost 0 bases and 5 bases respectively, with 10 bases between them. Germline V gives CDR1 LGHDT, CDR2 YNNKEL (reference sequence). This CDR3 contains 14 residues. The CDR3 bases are TGTGCCAGCAGCCAAGAGGGCCTCGTGGAGACCCAGTACTTC. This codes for CASSQEGLVETQYF.

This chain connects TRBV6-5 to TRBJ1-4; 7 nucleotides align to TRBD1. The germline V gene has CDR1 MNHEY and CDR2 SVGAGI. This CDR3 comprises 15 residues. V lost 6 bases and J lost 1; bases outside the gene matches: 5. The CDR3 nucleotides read TGTGCCAGCAGAAAATCAGGGGGAACTAATGAAAAACTGTTTTTT. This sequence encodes CASRKSGGTNEKLFF.

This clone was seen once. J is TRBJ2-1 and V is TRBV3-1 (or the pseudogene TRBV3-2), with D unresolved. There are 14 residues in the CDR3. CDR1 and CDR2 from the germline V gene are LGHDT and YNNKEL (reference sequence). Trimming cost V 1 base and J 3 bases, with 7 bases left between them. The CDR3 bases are TGTGCCAGCAGCCAAGCTACGATCTACAATGAGCAGTTCTTC. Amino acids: CASSQATIYNEQFF.

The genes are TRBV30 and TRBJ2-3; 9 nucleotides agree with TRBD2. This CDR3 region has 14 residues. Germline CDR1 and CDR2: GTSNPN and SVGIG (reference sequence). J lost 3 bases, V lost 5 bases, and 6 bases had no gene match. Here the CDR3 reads CAWSLAGATDTQYF. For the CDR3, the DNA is TGTGCCTGGTCTTTAGCGGGAGCAACAGATACGCAGTATTTT.